This TCR beta chain was observed in a study of shared clonotypes between healthy human individuals. About the research overall: The donors, a couple of women and three men, were aged 18 to 49. Study-wide results and caveats: The authors sampled blood alone, and tissue repertoires likely differ.

CDR3 length: 14 amino acids. Germline V gene data show CDR1 as SGHDT and CDR2 as YYEEEE. The V and J ends lost 1 base and 1 base respectively, with 6 bases between them. Points on this clone: Its specificity is unknown.

Only in-frame clones appear in the TCRdb table, and some are missing; sequencing was by immunoSEQ multiplex PCR. The sample lists about 1.5 million clones, approximately 98% occurring once. Sequencing was performed on naive CD4+ T cells sorted from blood. The subset is: CD45RA+ positively selected. The clonotype comes from a young man in good health. V and J are TRBV5-6 and TRBJ2-4; D not resolved. CDR3 in DNA: TGTGCCAGCAGCTTGACGGTGGCCAAAAACATTCAGTACTTC. Translated, it gives CASSLTVAKNIQYF.